The 30 T cell receptor beta chains below were found in one sample sequenced in a study of T-cell memory formation after mild COVID-19. TCRdb reprocessed the 5' RACE reads via MiXCR and lists one record per CDR3 protein. The table has some 440,000 distinct CDR3 sequences, around a quarter seen once. The sequencing input was PBMCs or a T cell subset sorted from them (not recorded which). These receptor sequences come from an adult woman who had mild COVID-19 (a few samples of this study predate the infection). Cell type and time point are not known.

This clonotype was detected only a few times. The chain carries TRBV12-3 or TRBV12-4 and TRBJ2-5; D possibly corresponds to TRBD1 (7 bases). V lost 6 bases and J 2 bases, leaving 25 bases between the germline ends. The CDR3 is 18 residues long. The CDR3 protein is CASSLRGNRGGGQETQYF. The CDR3 coding sequence is TGTGCCAGCAGCCTTAGGGGGAACAGGGGAGGAGGGCAAGAGACCCAGTACTTC.

This clonotype turned up a few times. The chain recombines TRBV7-2 with TRBJ1-6; TRBD1 might be the D (5 bases). This CDR3 spans 17 amino acids. Trimming cost V 2 bases and J 8 bases, with 19 bases left between them. Germline values: CDR1 SGHTA, CDR2 FQGNSA. CDR3 region: CASSLRPQIVGDSPLHF. CDR3 sequence (DNA): TGTGCCAGCAGCTTACGGCCCCAAATAGTGGGGGATTCACCCCTCCACTTT.

This clonotype was seen only a few times. The CDR3 nucleotides read TGTGCCAGCAGACGCCTAGACAGGGCCTCTGGAAACACCATATATTTT. Protein sequence: CASRRLDRASGNTIYF. This sequence joins TRBV6-5 and TRBJ1-3; TRBD1 aligns across 7 bases. V gave up 6 bases and J gave up 0 bases; unmatched junction bases: 8. The CDR3 has 16 amino acids. Germline CDR1 is MNHEY and CDR2 is SVGAGI.

This chain connects TRBV7-6 to TRBJ2-3, with a tentative D call TRBD2 (7 bases). The germline V gene has CDR1 SGHVS and CDR2 FNYEAQ. Trimming removed 4 bases from V and 4 bases from J, with 15 bases in between. The CDR3 is 15 amino acids. The CDR3 protein is CASSWRGGPADTQYF. CDR3 bases: TGTGCCAGCAGCTGGAGGGGGGGGCCGGCAGATACGCAGTATTTT.

In its sample, this clonotype was seen a few times. The chain uses TRBV29-1 and TRBJ2-1, with no clear D. Trimming shortened V by 3 bases and J by 5 bases, and 11 bases separated the two germline ends. The CDR3 runs 13 residues. Looked up from germline, CDR1 is SQVTM and CDR2 is ANQGSEA. Here the CDR3 reads CSVEYRLDNEQFF. CDR3 bases: TGCAGCGTTGAGTACCGGCTAGACAATGAGCAGTTCTTC.

This clonotype was detected only a few times. V usage is TRBV4-3 and J usage is TRBJ2-7; the match to TRBD1 covers 7 bases. The junction had 9 bases not matched to a gene; V was cut back by 3 bases and J by 10 bases. The CDR3 runs 13 residues. Germline assignment: CDR1 LGHNA and CDR2 YSLEER. DNA for the CDR3: TGCGCCAGCAGCCATACCGGGACAGCTCCCCAGTACTTC. This encodes CASSHTGTAPQYF.

This clonotype was observed a few times. V and J are TRBV5-6 and TRBJ2-1; TRBD2 matches 8 bases. The CDR3 totals 16 residues. V lost 0 bases and J lost 5; bases outside the gene matches: 7. The germline gives CDR1 SGHDT, CDR2 YYEEEE. The CDR3 DNA sequence: TGTGCCAGCAGCTTGGATTACGGGACTAGGAACAATGAGCAGTTCTTC. Its protein is CASSLDYGTRNNEQFF.

The chain joins TRBV7-2 to TRBJ2-7; 7 bases are a match to TRBD2. The length of the CDR3 is 15 residues. V lost 5 bases, J lost 0 bases, and 7 bases stayed unmatched. The germline V gene encodes CDR1 SGHTA and CDR2 FQGNSA. The chain's CDR3 is CASSPIGGSSYEQYF. The CDR3 coding sequence is TGTGCCAGCAGCCCGATTGGCGGGAGCTCCTACGAGCAGTACTTC.

The V call is TRBV7-8, the J call TRBJ2-3; 7 bases map to TRBD1. The CDR3 spans 16 residues. The trim removed 1 base at V and 4 bases at J, leaving 8 bases unmatched. In germline, CDR1 is SGHVS, CDR2 FQNEAQ. The CDR3 reads CASSLDDREVADTQYF. The DNA for the CDR3 is TGTGCCAGCAGCTTAGACGACAGGGAAGTGGCAGATACGCAGTATTTT.

This clonotype has more than one count but fewer than ten. This rearrangement joins TRBV18 to TRBJ1-2, with D possibly being TRBD1 (5 bases). With 1 base removed from V and 6 bases from J, the gap between germline ends came to 9 bases. Germline CDR1 KGHSH, CDR2 LQKENI. This CDR3 has 13 residues. CDR3: CASSPHPGDGYTF. CDR3 sequence (DNA): TGTGCCAGCTCACCACACCCGGGGGATGGCTACACCTTC. Full variable domain (remainder filled in from reference TRBV18 and TRBJ1-2): NAGVMQNPRHLVRRRGQEARLRCSPMKGHSHVYWYRQLPEEGLKFMVYLQKENIIDESGMPKERFSAEFPKEGPSILRIQQVVRGDSAAYFCASSPHPGDGYTFGSGTRLTVV.

The chain combines TRBV7-6 with TRBJ2-5; possibly TRBD2 for D (6 bases). V shed 5 bases and J shed 8 bases, with 12 bases lying between them. The CDR3 is made up of 12 amino acids. The germline V gene encodes CDR1 SGHVS and CDR2 FNYEAQ. CDR3 bases: TGTGCCAGCAGCACGACGGGAGTTACCCAGTACTTC. This codes for CASSTTGVTQYF.

The table lists this clonotype with many counts. The chain is built from TRBV5-1 and TRBJ2-1; D is possibly TRBD1 or TRBD2 (5 bases each). V lost 3 bases and J 7 bases, leaving 23 bases between the germline ends. The CDR3 loop spans 17 amino acids. Germline V gene lookup returns CDR1 SGHRS and CDR2 YFSETQ. The CDR3 here is CASSSPPGTDASNEQFF. CDR3 in DNA: TGCGCCAGCAGCTCACCGCCCGGGACCGACGCCTCTAATGAGCAGTTCTTC.

The chain links TRBV23-1 to TRBJ2-3; TRBD1 aligns across 8 bases. TRBV23-1 qualifies as an ORF whose function is uncertain. The CDR3 spans 16 residues. Losses at the gene ends were 6 bases for V and 0 bases for J; bases not matched to a gene: 8. The CDR3 region is CASSPRTGISTDTQYF. Here the CDR3 DNA reads TGCGCCAGCAGCCCGAGGACAGGGATTAGCACAGATACGCAGTATTTT.

This clonotype was seen just once. The V gene is TRBV6-2 or TRBV6-3, the J gene TRBJ2-7; D could derive from TRBD1 or TRBD2 (6 bases each). The CDR3 extends over 13 amino acids. Germline CDR1 is MNHEY and CDR2 is SVGEGT. Trimming took 6 bases from V and 4 from J, leaving 13 bases between them. CDR3: CASSPTGAYEQYV. CDR3 coding DNA: TGTGCCAGCAGCCCCACGGGGGCGTACGAGCAGTACGTC.

The V gene is TRBV20-1, the J gene TRBJ1-1, with a possible D match to TRBD1 (5 bases). Germline V gene data show CDR1 as DFQATT and CDR2 as SNEGSKA (reference sequence). The V gene lost 0 bases and the J gene lost 6 bases, with 11 bases spanning the gap. The CDR3 contains 13 residues. The CDR3 DNA follows: TGCAGTGCTAGAGAAGGCAGGGCCCCTGAAGCTTTCTTT. This sequence encodes CSAREGRAPEAFF.

This chain joins TRBV23-1 and TRBJ1-5; D is unresolved. TRBV23-1 is given ORF status, its function remaining uncertain. This CDR3 is 15 amino acids long. Trimming pared 7 bases from V and 0 bases from J, leaving 13 bases between. The CDR3 region has the DNA TGCGCCAGCACCCTCCGGAAAGATAGCAATCAGCCCCAGCATTTT. This sequence encodes CASTLRKDSNQPQHF.

The table lists this clonotype with many counts. V gene TRBV7-9 combines with J gene TRBJ2-7, with 7 bases identical to TRBD1. Germline-derived CDR1 and CDR2 are SEHNR and FQNEAQ (reference sequence). J gave up 4 bases and V 4 bases, and 7 bases lay outside the gene matches. The CDR3 runs 14 residues. The CDR3 DNA is TGTGCCAGCAGCTCGACAGGGAATTGGTACGAGCAGTACTTC. Encoded protein: CASSSTGNWYEQYF. The full variable domain, with the rest looked up from reference TRBV7-9 and TRBJ2-7, is DTGVSQNPRHKITKRGQNVTFRCDPISEHNRLYWYRQTLGQGPEFLTYFQNEAQLEKSRLLSDRFSAERPKGSFSTLEIQRTEQGDSAMYLCASSSTGNWYEQYFGPGTRLTVT.

The rearrangement links TRBV20-1 to TRBJ1-4, with D unresolved. V was clipped by 3 bases and J by 0 bases, with 11 bases between them. The CDR3 has 15 amino acids. The germline gives CDR1 DFQATT, CDR2 SNEGSKA (reference sequence). CDR3 protein: CSASGGSATNEKLFF. The CDR3 DNA sequence: TGCAGTGCTAGTGGCGGGTCGGCAACTAATGAAAAACTGTTTTTT.

This clonotype has a handful of counts. This chain links TRBV6-5 with TRBJ2-1; D gene uncertain. The V end lost 7 bases, the J end lost 5 bases, and 18 bases lay between the germline ends. Germline V gene sequence: CDR1 MNHEY, CDR2 SVGAGI. The CDR3 has 15 residues. DNA of the CDR3: TGTGCCAGCACCCTTCGAGCCAATAAAGACAATGAGCAGTTCTTC. Translating gives CASTLRANKDNEQFF.

V usage is TRBV11-2 and J usage is TRBJ2-7; maybe TRBD1 (5 bases). V was pared by 5 bases and J by 3 bases, with 17 bases between. The CDR3 is 15 residues long. Per the germline V gene, CDR1 is SGHAT and CDR2 is FQNNGV. CDR3 nucleotides: TGTGCCAGCAGCCCTCTTGCAGGGATAAACTACGAGCAGTACTTC. Its protein product is CASSPLAGINYEQYF.

The gene calls are TRBV29-1 and TRBJ1-4; 11 bases align to TRBD1. The CDR3 is 14 amino acids. V was clipped by 4 bases and J by 8 bases; unmatched bases: 6. Germline V gene sequence: CDR1 SQVTM, CDR2 ANQGSEA. CDR3 sequence reads: CSVASGTGGEKLFF. The CDR3 bases are TGCAGCGTTGCTTCCGGGACAGGGGGGGAAAAACTGTTTTTT.

This chain links TRBV13 with TRBJ2-7; D might be TRBD2 (7 bases). V dropped 8 bases and J dropped 4 bases, with 27 bases sitting between them. This CDR3 contains 17 residues. CDR1 is PRHDT and CDR2 is FYEKMQ in the germline V gene (reference sequence). CDR3 amino acids: CASSPRSGDTFGYEQYF. The CDR3 region has the DNA TGTGCCAGCTCACCGCGGAGCGGGGACACTTTCGGATACGAGCAGTACTTC.

In this sample, this clonotype turned up a few times. The chain couples TRBV3-1 to TRBJ2-3; D is possibly TRBD1 or TRBD2 (5 bases each). The germline V gene encodes CDR1 LGHDT and CDR2 YNNKEL (reference sequence). The CDR3 loop spans 15 amino acids. Trimming pared 4 bases from V and 2 bases from J, leaving 13 bases between. The chain's CDR3 is CASSPGGQFTDTQYF. The CDR3 DNA reads as TGTGCCAGCAGCCCTGGGGGTCAGTTCACAGATACGCAGTATTTT.

The chain recombines TRBV20-1 with TRBJ1-5, with 12 bases matching TRBD1. This CDR3 is 18 amino acids long. Germline trimming cut 0 bases from V and 7 bases from J; bases unmatched to any gene: 13. The germline V gene encodes CDR1 DFQATT and CDR2 SNEGSKA (reference sequence). For the CDR3, the DNA is TGCAGTGCTAGAGACCTTTTGCGGGGACAGGGGGCGCGACAGCCCCAGCATTTT. Amino acids: CSARDLLRGQGARQPQHF.

The rearrangement links TRBV12-3 or TRBV12-4 to TRBJ1-1; 7 bases are a match to TRBD1. J lost 8 bases, V lost 1 base, and 7 bases had no gene match. The CDR3 runs 14 residues. For the CDR3, the DNA is TGTGCCAGCAGTTTAGGAGGGGGCGTCTCGGAAGCTTTCTTT. Protein product: CASSLGGGVSEAFF.

The rearrangement joins TRBV7-8 to TRBJ2-1; 9 positions match TRBD2. V gave up 5 bases and J gave up 3 bases; unmatched junction bases: 5. The CDR3 contains 15 residues. Per the germline V gene, CDR1 is SGHVS and CDR2 is FQNEAQ. For the CDR3, the DNA is TGTGCCAGCAGCCAAAGACTAGCGGTCTACAATGAGCAGTTCTTC. Translated, it gives CASSQRLAVYNEQFF.

The sample holds a few counts of this clonotype. This sequence joins TRBV6-2 or TRBV6-3 and TRBJ2-5, with D possibly being TRBD2 (6 bases). Germline V gene lookup returns CDR1 MNHEY and CDR2 SVGEGT. Deletions cut 4 bases from V and 5 bases from J, with 11 bases between. CDR3 length: 13 residues. This CDR3 is CASSSRDWETQYF. The CDR3 DNA reads as TGTGCCAGCAGTTCCCGGGACTGGGAGACCCAGTACTTC.

This clonotype was observed a handful of times. The CDR3 is CATGFNEQFF. The CDR3, as DNA: TGTGCCACCGGCTTCAATGAGCAGTTCTTC. The gene calls are TRBV12-3 or TRBV12-4 and TRBJ2-1; D gene uncertain. V shed 10 bases and J shed 6 bases, with 7 bases lying between them. This CDR3 has 10 amino acids.

The chain has TRBV3-1 and TRBJ2-1; TRBD2 aligns across 12 bases. The J segment lost 15 bases and the V segment lost 7 bases, leaving 13 bases of the junction unmatched. This CDR3 is 14 amino acids long. CDR1 is LGHDT and CDR2 is YNNKEL in the germline V gene (reference sequence). The chain's CDR3 is CASTARLAGETWFF. DNA for the CDR3: TGTGCCAGCACCGCAAGACTAGCGGGGGAAACATGGTTCTTC.

The chain combines TRBV9 with TRBJ2-1, with TRBD1 identical over 8 bases. Germline assignment: CDR1 SGDLS and CDR2 YYNGEE. The V and J ends lost 2 bases and 8 bases, in that order; junction bases with no gene match: 9. This CDR3 spans 15 amino acids. CDR3 residues: CASSVEPTGVDEQFF. Written as DNA, the CDR3 is TGTGCCAGCAGCGTCGAACCGACAGGGGTCGATGAGCAGTTCTTC.